This T cell receptor beta chain was captured in a study of cytomegalovirus exposure and HLA in healthy donors. On this clone: The antigen remains undetermined.

Vbeta (60) and Jbeta (13) primers were used in the PCR. Methods used by the authors: In a later analysis, some 80 million unique TCR beta chains included roughly 11 million shared by two or more donors. Produced via immunoSEQ multiplex PCR; TCRdb's table is partial and in-frame only. The V and J calls and the clone size are those of that table, but D and trimming were determined from the DNA. The data contain 100,000 to 150,000 clones, about 79% of them seen just once; the ten biggest clones take up 3% to 3.5%. Whole-study findings and limits: Upon later analysis, HLA-associated TCR beta chains proved more clonally expanded than other, equally common chains. Common viral pathogens seemed to be connected with several of the most significant clusters, according to a later analysis.

J lost 3 bases, V lost 8 bases, and 12 bases had no gene match. Germline V gene data show CDR1 as LNHDA and CDR2 as SQIVND (reference sequence). The CDR3 sequence is 15 residues long. The clonotype originates from a woman aged 45-65 years in good health and CMV-seronegative. This chain joins TRBV19 and TRBJ1-1; the match to TRBD1 covers 7 bases. The sequencing sample was made of PBMCs. The CDR3 spells CASSSIGTDYTEAFF. DNA for the CDR3: TGTGCCAGTTCGTCAATTGGGACAGATTACACTGAAGCTTTCTTT.